The T cell receptor (beta chain) described here comes from a study of blood T cell repertoires in COVID-19. Sequenced by immunoSEQ multiplex PCR; TCRdb stores in-frame clones only, minus some. The sample records over 200,000 clones, approximately 91% being singletons. The germline V and J ends were trimmed by 2 bases and 4 bases, with 9 bases remaining between them. The germline V gene has CDR1 MNHEY and CDR2 SMNVEV (reference sequence). The CDR3 extends over 14 amino acids. The material sequenced was peripheral blood. The genes are TRBV27 and TRBJ2-1; maybe TRBD2 (6 bases). The receptor comes from a person under 35 with COVID-19, enrolled during active disease. The CDR3 sequence is CASSLGDFYNEQFF. The CDR3 DNA sequence: TGTGCCAGCAGTTTAGGGGACTTTTACAATGAGCAGTTCTTC.